These 18 T cell receptor beta chains share one sample of origin, sequenced in a study of post-analysis software for immune sequencing data. Findings and limits, study-wide: In patients, four to six TRBV segments were more frequent than in controls, with TRBV5-6, TRBV5-1 and TRBV20-1 among them.

These receptors' targets are unknown. Researchers reported that TCR beta cDNA libraries carried unique molecular identifiers. From the PCR reads, TCRdb called clonotypes with MiXCR, one entry per CDR3 protein. The table lists 450,000 to 700,000 distinct CDR3 sequences, 40% to 50% of them singletons, with roughly 1.8% in the top ten. The sequenced sample was blood. These receptors were collected from a girl aged 10-17 years with multiple sclerosis.

This clonotype was detected many times. This chain uses TRBV7-6 with TRBJ2-3; D remains ambiguous. The CDR3 covers 14 residues. The V end lost 4 bases, the J end lost 0 bases, and 8 bases lay between the germline ends. The germline V gene has CDR1 SGHVS and CDR2 FNYEAQ. As DNA, the CDR3 is TGTGCCAGCAGCTCCGCGCCTAGCACAGATACGCAGTATTTT. Its translation: CASSSAPSTDTQYF.

This clonotype was counted a few times. The chain couples TRBV4-2 to TRBJ1-1, with D possibly TRBD1 on 5 matching bases. The CDR3 loop spans 15 amino acids. V was trimmed by 0 bases and J by 6 bases, leaving 14 bases between them. Germline CDR1 is LGHNA and CDR2 is YNFKEQ. CDR3 sequence reads: CASSQEWGPGPEAFF. Here the CDR3 DNA reads TGTGCCAGCAGCCAAGAGTGGGGCCCCGGACCTGAAGCTTTCTTT.

This clonotype was observed a few times. This chain connects TRBV6-2 or TRBV6-3 to TRBJ2-7; D gene ambiguous. Germline V gene sequence: CDR1 MNHEY, CDR2 SVGEGT. Trimming left V 0 bases short and J 11 bases short, with 8 bases between. This CDR3 has 11 amino acids. The CDR3 nucleotides read TGTGCCAGCAGTTACTCGAACCGGGAGTACTTC. As protein: CASSYSNREYF.

This clonotype has a handful of counts. The chain is built from TRBV5-6 and TRBJ2-1, with D possibly being TRBD2 (5 bases). Trimming pared 4 bases from V and 14 bases from J, leaving 22 bases between. CDR1 and CDR2 (germline): SGHDT, YYEEEE. The CDR3 extends over 14 amino acids. The CDR3 protein is CASSQAASGRAEFF. The CDR3 coding sequence is TGTGCCAGCAGCCAGGCCGCGAGCGGCCGAGCGGAGTTCTTC.

This chain links TRBV7-9 with TRBJ1-2, with D possibly TRBD1 on 5 matching bases. The CDR3 has 14 residues. The germline V and J ends were trimmed by 3 bases and 4 bases, with 12 bases remaining between them. Germline V gene data show CDR1 as SEHNR and CDR2 as FQNEAQ (reference sequence). The CDR3 spells CASSFAGAVYGYTF. The CDR3, as DNA: TGTGCCAGCAGCTTCGCCGGGGCAGTCTATGGCTACACCTTC.

The J gene is TRBJ1-1, the V gene TRBV20-1; D unclear. V lost 2 bases and J lost 4, with 11 bases in between. The CDR3 totals 13 residues. Germline CDR1 reads DFQATT; CDR2 reads SNEGSKA (reference sequence). The DNA of the CDR3 is TGCAGTGCTAGATCCAATAGTGGCACTGAAGCTTTCTTT. It is translated as CSARSNSGTEAFF.

Concerning this clonotype: One junction end does not reproduce the germline sequence, and a read error may be involved. The rearrangement links TRBV3-1 to TRBJ1-2; the match to TRBD1 covers 7 bases. CDR3 length: 13 residues. Germline values: CDR1 LGHDT, CDR2 YNNKEL (reference sequence). The CDR3 spells CAGSADRSYGYTF. Written as DNA, the CDR3 is TGTGCCGGCAGCGCGGACAGGTCCTATGGCTACACCTTC.

V gene TRBV5-1 combines with J gene TRBJ2-3; D not certain. The CDR3 contains 15 residues. Germline assignment: CDR1 SGHRS and CDR2 YFSETQ. V lost 0 bases and J lost 3, with 11 bases in between. The CDR3 region has the DNA TGCGCCAGCAGCTTGGATAACACTGAGACAGATACGCAGTATTTT. Protein: CASSLDNTETDTQYF.

This clonotype showed up just a few times. This chain uses TRBV7-8 with TRBJ2-1, with a weak D call TRBD1 (5 bases). Between the trimmed V and J ends, which lost 1 base and 2 bases, there was a span of 9 bases. There are 15 residues in the CDR3. The V gene's germline CDR1 is SGHVS and CDR2 FQNEAQ. The CDR3 protein is CASSLVRDPYNEQFF. The CDR3 DNA reads TGTGCCAGCAGCTTAGTCAGGGATCCCTACAATGAGCAGTTCTTC.

This clonotype was seen only a few times. In DNA form, the CDR3 reads TGTGCCAGCAGCTTAGACGGCATACAGGGCTACACCTTC. It specifies CASSLDGIQGYTF. The chain links TRBV7-9 to TRBJ1-2; D is unresolved. V lost 1 base and J 8 bases, leaving 11 bases between the germline ends. The CDR3 consists of 13 residues. Germline CDR1 and CDR2: SEHNR and FQNEAQ (reference sequence).

In nucleotides, the CDR3 is TGTGCCAGCAGCTTAGGGTCTTTGGGACTAGCGGGGGGCCCTCCTAGCCACAATGAGCAGTTCTTC. Translating it yields CASSLGSLGLAGGPPSHNEQFF. The chain couples TRBV11-1 to TRBJ2-1; 15 positions match TRBD2. There are 22 residues in the CDR3. Losses at the gene ends were 1 base for V and 5 bases for J; bases not matched to a gene: 18. The V gene's germline CDR1 is SGHAT and CDR2 FQDESV (reference sequence).

This clonotype was detected once. The chain has TRBV10-2 and TRBJ1-5; D is unresolved. CDR3 length: 16 residues. Trimming pared 7 bases from V and 5 bases from J, leaving 21 bases between. Germline CDR1 reads WSHSY; CDR2 reads SAAADI. CDR3 loop: CASKSSESLRDQPQHF. CDR3 bases: TGCGCCAGCAAATCCTCGGAGTCCCTGAGGGATCAGCCCCAGCATTTT.

This clonotype came up many times. V usage is TRBV4-1 and J usage is TRBJ2-1, with D perhaps given as TRBD1 or TRBD2 (5 bases each). V lost 0 bases and J lost 8, with 17 bases in between. Germline V lookup: CDR1 MGHRA, CDR2 YSYEKL. CDR3 length equals 16 residues. The CDR3 here is CASSQEVRGAFDEQFF. CDR3 DNA sequence: TGCGCCAGCAGCCAAGAGGTGAGGGGCGCATTCGATGAGCAGTTCTTC.

This clonotype was seen a few times. The V and J genes are TRBV5-1 and TRBJ2-7, with 8 bases that match TRBD2. This CDR3 is built from 15 residues. V gave up 5 bases and J gave up 3 bases; unmatched junction bases: 10. Germline CDR1 SGHRS, CDR2 YFSETQ. Written as DNA, the CDR3 is TGCGCCAGCAGACTAGGACTAGCAGATGGCTACGAGCAGTACTTC. Translating it yields CASRLGLADGYEQYF. Full variable domain (rest looked up from reference TRBV5-1 and TRBJ2-7): KAGVTQTPRYLIKTRGQQVTLSCSPISGHRSVSWYQQTPGQGLQFLFEYFSETQRNKGNFPGRFSGRQFSNSRSEMNVSTLELGDSALYLCASRLGLADGYEQYFGPGTRLTVT.

This chain uses TRBV7-9 with TRBJ2-3, with a weak D call TRBD2 (6 bases). CDR1 and CDR2 from the germline V gene are SEHNR and FQNEAQ (reference sequence). The CDR3 covers 13 residues. Trimming removed 5 bases at V and 5 bases at J, with 11 bases between. The CDR3 loop is CASSGRRQDTQYF. The CDR3 DNA is TGTGCCAGCAGCGGGAGGAGGCAAGATACGCAGTATTTT.

This clonotype came up a few times. The chain carries TRBV20-1 and TRBJ1-2; 10 bases match TRBD1. This CDR3 has 15 residues. CDR1 DFQATT and CDR2 SNEGSKA come from the germline V gene (reference sequence). J was trimmed by 10 bases and V by 2 bases; bases with no gene match: 13. CDR3 bases: TGCAGTGCTAGATTCCAGCTCCGGGACAGGGGTGACTACACCTTC. Amino acid sequence: CSARFQLRDRGDYTF.

The CDR3 is CSAPGLAGGKETQYF. DNA of the CDR3: TGCAGTGCTCCGGGACTAGCGGGGGGGAAGGAGACCCAGTACTTC. The chain is built from TRBV20-1 and TRBJ2-5; 16 bases are shared with TRBD2. CDR3 length: 15 amino acids. The germline V gene has CDR1 DFQATT and CDR2 SNEGSKA (reference sequence). J gave up 5 bases and V 5 bases, and 5 bases lay outside the gene matches.

The chain links TRBV12-3 or TRBV12-4 to TRBJ1-2; 7 nucleotides agree with TRBD1. Losses at the gene ends were 6 bases for V and 4 bases for J; bases not matched to a gene: 20. The CDR3 has 18 amino acids. CDR3 DNA sequence: TGTGCCAGCAGGCATCCGTCTGGCTTCGCCGGGACAGTCTATGGCTACACCTTC. Translated, it gives CASRHPSGFAGTVYGYTF.